These 24 T cell receptor beta chains were sequenced from one sample in a study of cytomegalovirus exposure and HLA in healthy donors (dated by TCRdb to about 2017). Libraries were built with the immunoSEQ multiplex PCR assay. For the multiplex PCR, a mixture combining 60 forward primers for TCR Vbeta segments and 13 reverse primers for TCR Jbeta segments was used. Sourced from immuneACCESS, this table was stored by TCRdb with only in-frame sequences that have V and J called. A share of the clones is absent; for the studies checked, an unresolved V gene accounts for under half, and the remainder has no known explanation. This sample holds 150,000 to 200,000 clones; roughly 80% were observed only once. The ten largest clonotypes hold 7.5% to 9% of the sample. The sample comprised PBMCs. Receptor source: a male donor in good health and CMV-seropositive.

The rearrangement uses TRBV5-1 and TRBJ2-5, with TRBD1 matching over 7 bases. V trimming: 3 bases; J trimming: 0 bases; junction bases outside the gene matches: 2. This CDR3 has 14 residues. CDR1 SGHRS and CDR2 YFSETQ come from the germline V gene. This CDR3 is CASSSGQDQETQYF. Written as DNA, the CDR3 is TGCGCCAGCAGCTCCGGACAGGACCAAGAGACCCAGTACTTC.

This clone was detected once. The V gene is TRBV5-4, the J gene TRBJ2-7; D is possibly TRBD2 (5 bases). The CDR3 has 15 amino acids. Per the germline V gene, CDR1 is SGHNT and CDR2 is YYREEE (reference sequence). V was pared by 3 bases and J by 2 bases, with 15 bases between. DNA of the CDR3: TGTGCCAGCAGCTATAGGGCGGGTCCAACCTACGAGCAGTACTTC. Its translation: CASSYRAGPTYEQYF. Based on the CDR3 plus reference TRBV5-4 and TRBJ2-7, the full variable domain is ETGVTQSPTHLIKTRGQQVTLRCSSQSGHNTVSWYQQALGQGPQFIFQYYREEENGRGNFPPRFSGLQFPNYSSELNVNALELDDSALYLCASSYRAGPTYEQYFGPGTRLTVT.

The chain joins TRBV5-1 to TRBJ2-7; D possibly corresponds to TRBD1 (6 bases). The V gene lost 6 bases and the J gene lost 2 bases, with 21 bases spanning the gap. CDR1 is SGHRS, CDR2 YFSETQ, per germline. The CDR3 is 16 amino acids. CDR3 sequence: CASTTGHLGPTYEQYF. The CDR3 DNA is TGCGCCAGCACTACGGGACACTTGGGCCCCACCTACGAGCAGTACTTC.

This sequence joins TRBV10-3 and TRBJ2-5; TRBD1 is a possible D gene (5 bases). V was trimmed by 4 bases and J by 5 bases, leaving 14 bases between them. The CDR3 has 14 residues. Germline assignment: CDR1 ENHRY and CDR2 SYGVKD. CDR3 sequence: CAISGGGFGETQYF. CDR3 in DNA: TGTGCCATCAGTGGGGGCGGCTTTGGGGAGACCCAGTACTTC.

The chain links TRBV5-4 to TRBJ2-3; 7 bases align to TRBD1. This CDR3 has 14 amino acids. From germline, CDR1 is SGHNT and CDR2 YYREEE (reference sequence). V was clipped by 2 bases and J by 6 bases; unmatched bases: 6. CDR3 bases: TGTGCCAGCAGCTTAAGACAGGGCGGGGATACGCAGTATTTT. It encodes CASSLRQGGDTQYF.

V usage is TRBV27 and J usage is TRBJ2-1, with 9 positions matching TRBD2. V shed 1 base and J 2 bases; nucleotides not matched to a gene: 0. CDR1 and CDR2 from the germline V gene are MNHEY and SMNVEV (reference sequence). CDR3 size: 15 residues. As DNA, the CDR3 is TGTGCCAGCAGTTTATTAGCGGGAGCCTACAATGAGCAGTTCTTC. Protein sequence: CASSLLAGAYNEQFF.

In nucleotides, the CDR3 is TGCGCCAGCAGCCCTCGACAGGGGGTCGTATCGACTAATGAAAAACTGTTTTTT. This encodes CASSPRQGVVSTNEKLFF. The chain links TRBV5-1 to TRBJ1-4; TRBD1 aligns across 9 bases. Germline V gene lookup returns CDR1 SGHRS and CDR2 YFSETQ. The CDR3 length is 18 residues. Trimming removed 4 bases from V and 2 bases from J; junction bases left unmatched: 12. Filled out from reference TRBV5-1 and TRBJ1-4, the complete variable domain reads KAGVTQTPRYLIKTRGQQVTLSCSPISGHRSVSWYQQTPGQGLQFLFEYFSETQRNKGNFPGRFSGRQFSNSRSEMNVSTLELGDSALYLCASSPRQGVVSTNEKLFFGSGTQLSVL.

This clone was observed a handful of times. This chain links TRBV4-3 with TRBJ2-7; 10 bases are shared with TRBD1. Germline V gives CDR1 LGHNA, CDR2 YSLEER. V was clipped by 0 bases and J by 0 bases; unmatched bases: 5. This CDR3 is 17 amino acids long. The CDR3 spells CASSQEWGTGVSYEQYF. The CDR3 region has the DNA TGCGCCAGCAGCCAAGAATGGGGGACAGGGGTCTCCTACGAGCAGTACTTC.

The genes are TRBV2 and TRBJ1-1; TRBD1 matches at 7 bases. Germline trimming cut 6 bases from V and 5 bases from J; bases unmatched to any gene: 6. Germline CDR1 and CDR2: SNHLY and FYNNEI. The CDR3 runs to 13 residues. The CDR3: CASSQDRTTEAFF. In nucleotides, the CDR3 is TGTGCCAGCAGCCAGGACAGGACGACTGAAGCTTTCTTT.

CDR3 coding DNA: TGCGCCAGCAGCCCAGGGGCAGGGTCAATAACCTACGAGCAGTACTTC. Its translation: CASSPGAGSITYEQYF. V usage is TRBV4-3 and J usage is TRBJ2-7, with D maybe TRBD1 (6 bases). V was clipped by 4 bases and J by 2 bases, with 18 bases between them. The CDR3 extends over 16 amino acids. CDR1 is LGHNA, CDR2 YSLEER, per germline.

This clone was seen a few times. V usage is TRBV11-2 and J usage is TRBJ1-5, with 7 positions matching TRBD1. Germline values: CDR1 SGHAT, CDR2 FQNNGV. J gave up 8 bases and V 5 bases, and 15 bases lay outside the gene matches. The CDR3 contains 16 residues. CDR3 region: CASSLPTGSGTEPQHF. The CDR3 DNA is TGTGCCAGCAGCCTACCGACAGGGTCTGGAACCGAGCCCCAGCATTTT.

This chain joins TRBV30 and TRBJ2-3, with 10 nucleotides matching TRBD2. With 4 bases clipped from V and 2 bases from J, the junction kept 6 bases outside the gene matches. CDR1 and CDR2 from the germline V gene are GTSNPN and SVGIG (reference sequence). The CDR3 sequence is 15 residues long. CDR3 residues: CAWIGSGGLTDTQYF. Here the CDR3 DNA reads TGTGCCTGGATAGGTAGCGGGGGGCTCACAGATACGCAGTATTTT.

V and J are TRBV5-1 and TRBJ2-2; 7 nucleotides align to TRBD1. The CDR3 is 14 amino acids. With V trimmed by 3 bases and J by 7 bases, 6 bases remained unmatched. Looked up from germline, CDR1 is SGHRS and CDR2 is YFSETQ. CDR3 DNA sequence: TGCGCCAGCAGCTCGACAGGGTTTGGCGGGGAGCTGTTTTTT. Translated, it gives CASSSTGFGGELFF.

This clone has only one observation. The rearrangement joins TRBV6-6 to TRBJ2-7; 9 bases match TRBD1. CDR3 length: 14 amino acids. From germline, CDR1 is MNHNY and CDR2 SVGAGI (reference sequence). With V trimmed by 2 bases and J by 6 bases, 5 bases remained unmatched. The CDR3 sequence is CASSYRGQGREQYF. The CDR3 DNA sequence: TGTGCCAGCAGTTACCGGGGACAGGGCCGCGAGCAGTACTTC.

This clone has more than one count but fewer than ten. The chain has TRBV11-2 and TRBJ1-5, with D maybe TRBD1 (6 bases). The CDR3 contains 15 residues. V was cut by 5 bases and J by 4 bases, with 15 bases left in between. The germline CDR1 and CDR2 sequences are SGHAT and FQNNGV. CDR3 nucleotide sequence: TGTGCCAGCAGCCTACAGGGTCTTGCAAATCAGCCCCAGCATTTT. This codes for CASSLQGLANQPQHF.

The rearrangement links TRBV30 to TRBJ1-6; D is ambiguous. This CDR3 is 13 amino acids long. CDR1 GTSNPN and CDR2 SVGIG come from the germline V gene (reference sequence). V was trimmed by 2 bases and J by 10 bases, leaving 12 bases between them. The CDR3 DNA is TGTGCCTGGAGTTCGGGAAACAGCTCACCCCTCCACTTT. Its protein product is CAWSSGNSSPLHF.

The chain has TRBV4-3 and TRBJ2-2; 7 bases map to TRBD1. This CDR3 has 18 amino acids. The germline V gene encodes CDR1 LGHNA and CDR2 YSLEER. V was clipped by 0 bases and J by 1 base; unmatched bases: 8. CDR3 in amino acids: CASSQDVGGQVNTGELFF. In nucleotides, the CDR3 is TGCGCCAGCAGCCAAGATGTAGGTGGACAGGTGAACACCGGGGAGCTGTTTTTT.

J is TRBJ1-3 and V is TRBV7-2; D is unclear. This CDR3 region has 14 residues. Per germline, CDR1 SGHTA and CDR2 FQGNSA. Trimming cost V 1 base and J 3 bases, with 7 bases left between them. The DNA of the CDR3 is TGTGCCAGCAGCTTAGGAGCGGTTGGAAACACCATATATTTT. Its protein is CASSLGAVGNTIYF.

Concerning this clone itself: The identical CDR3 is also encoded by other nucleotide sequences in the sample. The chain joins TRBV5-1 to TRBJ2-5; 8 bases line up with TRBD2. The CDR3 is 14 residues long. Germline V gene lookup returns CDR1 SGHRS and CDR2 YFSETQ. The J segment lost 2 bases and the V segment lost 4 bases, leaving 4 bases of the junction unmatched. CDR3 coding DNA: TGCGCCAGCAGCGGCGGGGGGATACAAGAGACCCAGTACTTC. Amino acids: CASSGGGIQETQYF.

The V and J genes are TRBV27 and TRBJ2-1; D may be TRBD2 (7 bases). Between the trimmed V and J ends, which lost 5 bases and 8 bases, there was a span of 22 bases. Per the germline V gene, CDR1 is MNHEY and CDR2 is SMNVEV (reference sequence). This CDR3 has 16 residues. The CDR3 loop reads CASSGGRGRAWDEQFF. The DNA of the CDR3 is TGTGCCAGCAGTGGGGGGAGGGGGAGGGCCTGGGATGAGCAGTTCTTC.

The chain recombines TRBV5-8 with TRBJ2-4, with a tentative D call TRBD2 (8 bases). The V and J ends lost 2 bases and 9 bases respectively, with 18 bases between them. The CDR3 spans 15 residues. CDR1 is SGHTS and CDR2 is YDEGEE in the germline V gene. CDR3 sequence: CASSFGGTAGAIQYF. In DNA form, the CDR3 reads TGTGCCAGCAGCTTTGGGGGGACAGCGGGGGCCATTCAGTACTTC.

This rearrangement joins TRBV5-1 to TRBJ2-3; D is undetermined. The CDR3 has 13 residues. CDR1 SGHRS and CDR2 YFSETQ come from the germline V gene. Between the trimmed V and J ends, which lost 2 bases and 3 bases, there was a span of 7 bases. The CDR3 sequence is CASSLSLTDTQYF. In DNA, the CDR3 is TGCGCCAGCAGCTTATCGTTGACAGATACGCAGTATTTT.

The chain combines TRBV11-2 with TRBJ1-2, with 10 bases lining up with TRBD1. Trimming at V came to 4 bases and at J to 5 bases, leaving 4 bases not matched to a gene. The CDR3 length is 14 residues. CDR1 and CDR2 from the germline V gene are SGHAT and FQNNGV. CDR3 sequence: CASSSGTGVYGYTF. The CDR3 DNA is TGTGCCAGCAGCTCAGGGACAGGGGTTTATGGCTACACCTTC.

The rearrangement joins TRBV5-4 to TRBJ2-3; TRBD2 matches at 7 bases. J gave up 1 base and V 4 bases, and 6 bases lay outside the gene matches. The CDR3 sequence is 15 residues long. Germline V lookup: CDR1 SGHNT, CDR2 YYREEE (reference sequence). The CDR3 sequence is CASSPRGEGTDTQYF. In DNA, the CDR3 is TGTGCCAGCAGCCCCCGGGGGGAGGGCACAGATACGCAGTATTTT. The full variable domain, with the rest looked up from reference TRBV5-4 and TRBJ2-3, is ETGVTQSPTHLIKTRGQQVTLRCSSQSGHNTVSWYQQALGQGPQFIFQYYREEENGRGNFPPRFSGLQFPNYSSELNVNALELDDSALYLCASSPRGEGTDTQYFGPGTRLTVL.